One and the same sample provided the 8 T cell receptor beta chains below, sequenced in a study of blood T cells in healthy people across ages (dated by TCRdb to between 2015 and 2017). Library preparation used 5' RACE. Instrument used: Illumina HiSeq 2500. A second roughly 6 to 11 cycle PCR used a sample-barcoded 5' primer and a J-beta primer mix. TCRdb handled the public reads itself, with Q25 trimming in fastp and clone calling in MiXCR, and kept productive beta chains. Each CDR3 protein appears once, grouped with its most common genes and DNA. The sample has some 1.7 million distinct CDR3 sequences on record, over 25% of them singletons. The ten biggest clones cover roughly 8% of the sample. Sequencing was done on a sample of blood. All receptors derive from a woman aged 30 to 39 in good health.

At least ten counts were recorded for this clonotype. J is TRBJ2-7 and V is TRBV20-1; TRBD1 matches at 7 bases. The CDR3 consists of 15 residues. The ends lost 0 bases at V and 4 bases at J; junction bases unmatched: 9. Germline V gene lookup returns CDR1 DFQATT and CDR2 SNEGSKA (reference sequence). This CDR3 reads CSARENRQGGYEQYF. The DNA of the CDR3 is TGCAGTGCTAGAGAGAACAGACAGGGTGGGTACGAGCAGTACTTC.

This clonotype was found many times. The V and J genes are TRBV7-2 and TRBJ2-5; D is unresolved. The CDR3 runs to 14 residues. V lost 5 bases to trimming and J lost 5 bases, with 15 bases between them. Looked up from germline, CDR1 is SGHTA and CDR2 is FQGNSA. As DNA, the CDR3 is TGTGCCAGCAGCACGGATAAGGGTCGCGAGACCCAGTACTTC. Translating it yields CASSTDKGRETQYF.

The chain employs TRBV2 and TRBJ1-6; TRBD1 aligns across 9 bases. The CDR3 sequence is 13 residues long. The germline V gene encodes CDR1 SNHLY and CDR2 FYNNEI. V trimming: 6 bases; J trimming: 13 bases; junction bases outside the gene matches: 7. CDR3: CASRRQGGYPLHF. CDR3 sequence (DNA): TGTGCCAGCAGGAGACAGGGGGGCTACCCCCTCCACTTT.

V and J are TRBV29-1 and TRBJ2-1; 9 nucleotides match TRBD1. The CDR3 runs 13 residues. The V and J ends lost 6 bases and 9 bases, in that order; junction bases with no gene match: 9. The germline V gene has CDR1 SQVTM and CDR2 ANQGSEA. As DNA, the CDR3 is TGCAGCGTGGCGGGACAGGGCCTAGGTGAGCAGTTCTTC. Translated, it gives CSVAGQGLGEQFF.

This clonotype was counted a few times. Here the CDR3 reads CSASGIRVGTQYF. CDR3 DNA: TGCAGTGCTTCCGGCATCAGGGTTGGTACGCAGTATTTT. This chain links TRBV20-1 with TRBJ2-3; a weak D match, TRBD1 (5 bases). Trimming left V 5 bases short and J 8 bases short, with 17 bases between. The CDR3 sequence is 13 residues long. Germline loops: CDR1 DFQATT, CDR2 SNEGSKA (reference sequence).

V and J are TRBV4-3 and TRBJ2-1, with D possibly TRBD1 on 6 matching bases. The CDR3 is 15 residues long. In germline, CDR1 is LGHNA, CDR2 YSLEER. The germline V and J ends were trimmed by 3 bases and 7 bases, with 16 bases remaining between them. In nucleotides, the CDR3 is TGCGCCAGCAGCCACCTACTGGGGGCTGGGAATGAGCAGTTCTTC. Protein: CASSHLLGAGNEQFF.

The J gene is TRBJ2-1, the V gene TRBV25-1; D tentatively reads TRBD1 or TRBD2 (6 bases each). The ends were cut back, 8 bases at V and 4 bases at J, with 18 bases in the middle. The CDR3 is made up of 15 amino acids. In germline, CDR1 is MGHDK, CDR2 SYGVNS. The CDR3 protein is CASSHSGGLYNEQFF. CDR3 DNA sequence: TGTGCCAGCTCACACTCCGGGGGCTTATACAATGAGCAGTTCTTC.

The CDR3 DNA reads TGTGCCAGCAGTTCTGCGACTAGAAGTATAGATACGCAGTATTTT. Its protein is CASSSATRSIDTQYF. The chain is built from TRBV6-5 and TRBJ2-3; a possible D gene is TRBD2 (6 bases). The germline V gene has CDR1 MNHEY and CDR2 SVGAGI. The CDR3 extends over 15 amino acids. Trimming removed 4 bases from V and 5 bases from J, with 16 bases in between.